What follows is one T cell receptor (beta chain) and its context. Its target is not known. These data originate in a study of cytomegalovirus exposure and HLA in healthy donors. Use of 60 Vbeta and 13 Jbeta primers characterized the PCR. Assay used: immunoSEQ multiplex PCR; TCRdb lists only in-frame clones, some missing. This table has 95,000 to 150,000 clones, roughly 76% appearing once. Germline lookup yields CDR1 GTSNPN and CDR2 SVGIG (reference sequence). J lost 2 bases, V lost 3 bases, and 7 bases had no gene match. CDR3 length equals 15 residues. General study findings and limits: Follow-up analysis seemed to connect common viral pathogens with several of the most significant clusters identified. By a later analysis, the bulk of CMV-associated TCR beta chains appeared HLA-restricted. Across donors, sequencing depth was assumed by presence/absence analyses to be roughly uniform. The study labeled roughly 160 TCR beta chains cytomegalovirus-associated.

The chain joins TRBV30 to TRBJ2-1; 7 bases fit TRBD1. The sequencing sample was made of PBMCs. This TCR was recovered from a man aged 25 to 40 in good health and CMV-seronegative. The CDR3 sequence is CAWSRDSWPYNEQFF. CDR3 bases: TGTGCCTGGAGCCGGGACAGTTGGCCCTACAATGAGCAGTTCTTC.